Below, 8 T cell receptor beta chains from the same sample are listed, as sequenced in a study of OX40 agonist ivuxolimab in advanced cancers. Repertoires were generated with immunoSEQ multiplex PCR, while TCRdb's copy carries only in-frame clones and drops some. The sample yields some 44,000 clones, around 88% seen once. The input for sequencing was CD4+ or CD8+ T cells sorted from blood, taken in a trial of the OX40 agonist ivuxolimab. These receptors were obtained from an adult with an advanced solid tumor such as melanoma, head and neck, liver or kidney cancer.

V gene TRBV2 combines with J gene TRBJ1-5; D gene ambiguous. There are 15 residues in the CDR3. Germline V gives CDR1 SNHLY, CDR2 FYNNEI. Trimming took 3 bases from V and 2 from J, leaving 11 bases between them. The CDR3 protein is CASSETSQRNQPQHF. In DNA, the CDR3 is TGTGCCAGCAGTGAGACGAGTCAGCGCAATCAGCCCCAGCATTTT. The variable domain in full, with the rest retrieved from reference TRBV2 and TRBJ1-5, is EPEVTQTPSHQVTQMGQEVILRCVPISNHLYFYWYRQILGQKVEFLVSFYNNEISEKSEIFDDQFSVERPDGSNFTLKIRSTKLEDSAMYFCASSETSQRNQPQHFGDGTRLSIL.

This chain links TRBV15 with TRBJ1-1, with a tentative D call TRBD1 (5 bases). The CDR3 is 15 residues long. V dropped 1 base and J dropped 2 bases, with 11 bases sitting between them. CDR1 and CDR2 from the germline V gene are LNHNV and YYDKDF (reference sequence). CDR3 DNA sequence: TGTGCCACCAGCAGAGGTGGGGGAGGTAACACTGAAGCTTTCTTT. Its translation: CATSRGGGGNTEAFF.

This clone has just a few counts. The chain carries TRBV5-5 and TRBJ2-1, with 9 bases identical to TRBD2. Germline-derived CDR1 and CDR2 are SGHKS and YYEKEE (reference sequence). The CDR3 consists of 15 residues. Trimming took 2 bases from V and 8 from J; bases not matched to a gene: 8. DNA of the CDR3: TGTGCCAGCAGCTTATGGGGTAGCGGGAGTGATGAGCAGTTCTTC. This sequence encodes CASSLWGSGSDEQFF.

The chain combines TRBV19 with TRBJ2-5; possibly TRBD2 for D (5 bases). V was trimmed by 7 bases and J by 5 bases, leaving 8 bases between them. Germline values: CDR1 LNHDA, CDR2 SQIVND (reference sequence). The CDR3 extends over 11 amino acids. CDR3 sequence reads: CASTSTETQYF. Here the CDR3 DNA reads TGTGCCAGTACTAGCACCGAGACCCAGTACTTC.

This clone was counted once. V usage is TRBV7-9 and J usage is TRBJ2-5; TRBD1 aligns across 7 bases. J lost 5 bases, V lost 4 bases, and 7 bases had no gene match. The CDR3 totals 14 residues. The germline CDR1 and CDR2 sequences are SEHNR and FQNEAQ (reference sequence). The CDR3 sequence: CASSYPRGRETQYF. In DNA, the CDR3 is TGTGCCAGCAGCTATCCTAGGGGGCGGGAGACCCAGTACTTC.

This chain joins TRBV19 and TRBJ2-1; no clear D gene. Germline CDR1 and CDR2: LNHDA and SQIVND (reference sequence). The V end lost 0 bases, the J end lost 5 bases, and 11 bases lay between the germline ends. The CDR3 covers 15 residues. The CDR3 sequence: CASSIEAPAHNEQFF. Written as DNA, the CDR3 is TGTGCCAGTAGTATAGAAGCCCCCGCACACAATGAGCAGTTCTTC.

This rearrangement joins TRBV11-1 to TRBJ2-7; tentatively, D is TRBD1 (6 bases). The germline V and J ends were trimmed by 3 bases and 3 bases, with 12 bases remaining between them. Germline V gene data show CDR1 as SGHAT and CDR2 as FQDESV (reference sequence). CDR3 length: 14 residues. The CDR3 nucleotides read TGTGCCAGCAGCTTGGGTACCAGGGGCTACGAGCAGTACTTC. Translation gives CASSLGTRGYEQYF.

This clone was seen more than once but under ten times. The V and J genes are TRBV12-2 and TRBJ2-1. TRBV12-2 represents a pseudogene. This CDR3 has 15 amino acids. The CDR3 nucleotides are TGTGCAAGTCGCTTGGGCCTACTACGCACGTATGAGCAGTTCTTC. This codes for CASRLGLLRTYEQFF.